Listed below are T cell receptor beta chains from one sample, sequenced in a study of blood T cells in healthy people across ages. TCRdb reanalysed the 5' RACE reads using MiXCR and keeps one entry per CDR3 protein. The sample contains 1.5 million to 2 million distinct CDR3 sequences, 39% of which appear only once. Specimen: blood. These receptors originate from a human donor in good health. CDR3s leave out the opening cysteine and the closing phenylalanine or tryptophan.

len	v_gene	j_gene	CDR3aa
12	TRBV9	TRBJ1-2	ASSVDPGGGGYT
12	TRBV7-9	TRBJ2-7	ASSHRDRVYEQY
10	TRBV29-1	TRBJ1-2	SVASLYYGYT
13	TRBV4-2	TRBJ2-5	ASSQDEGGGETQY
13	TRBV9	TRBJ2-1	ASSPIPRGTNEQF
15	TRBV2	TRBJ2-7	ASSGRGRWDGSYEQY
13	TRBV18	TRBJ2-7	ASSPAAGSSYEQY
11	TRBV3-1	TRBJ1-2	ASSQDQGYGYT
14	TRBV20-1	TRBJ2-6	SASDRGPSGANVLT
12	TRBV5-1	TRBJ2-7	ASSWDSPGGEQY
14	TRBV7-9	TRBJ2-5	ASSLGAGPPYNEQY
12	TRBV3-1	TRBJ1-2	ASSQARVPYGYT
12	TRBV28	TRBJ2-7	ASSLRGQRREQY
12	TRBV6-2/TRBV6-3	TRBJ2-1	ASSFRMSYNEQF
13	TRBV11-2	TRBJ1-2	ASSLDQGLGYGYT
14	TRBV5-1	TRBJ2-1	ASSHTGGARYNEQF
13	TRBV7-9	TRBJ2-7	ASSPPVSGKYEQY
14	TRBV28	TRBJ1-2	ASSLTRDTRRYGYT
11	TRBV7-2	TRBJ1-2	ASSLDLVYGYT
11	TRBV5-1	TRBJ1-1	ASSLAAAAEAF
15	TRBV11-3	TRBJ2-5	ASSLAKLADPRETQY
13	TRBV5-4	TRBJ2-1	ASNPTLDRDNEQF
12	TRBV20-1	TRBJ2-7	SARVQGSPYEQY
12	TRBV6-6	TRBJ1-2	ASSYGGQVYGYT
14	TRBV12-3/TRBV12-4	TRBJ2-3	ASSDDRGLWTDTQY
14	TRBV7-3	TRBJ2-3	ASSPRGGPFTDTQY
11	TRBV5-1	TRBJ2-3	ASRQGETDTQY